Listed below are T cell receptor beta chains from one sample, sequenced in a study of shared clonotypes between healthy human individuals. Sequencing used immunoSEQ multiplex PCR; TCRdb keeps in-frame clones, though not all of them. The sample includes 450,000 to 550,000 clones, more than 65% of them seen just once. Sequenced sample: PBMCs. The receptors come from a middle-aged woman in good health. Some clones in this sample may be carry-over from other donors' samples. CDR3s include the opening cysteine and the closing phenylalanine or tryptophan. D genes are given only for firm matches. Some rows have no size entry. The others give once, few or many, or a class for an expanded clone.

TRBV11-2	-	TRBJ1-2	-	TGTGCCAGCAGCTTAGTTCTGACGGATAACTATGGCTACACCTTC	CASSLVLTDNYGYTF
TRBV7-2	-	TRBJ2-1	TRBD2	TGTGCCAGCAGCTTACAAGCGGGAGACCCTAACAATGAGCAGTTCTTC	CASSLQAGDPNNEQFF
TRBV18	-	TRBJ2-1	-	TGTGCCAGCTCACCCCTTTTCGATGAGCAGTTCTTC	CASSPLFDEQFF
TRBV5-5	many	TRBJ1-1	-	TGTGCCAGCAGCTTGTTATATAAGAACACTGAAGCTTTCTTT	CASSLLYKNTEAFF
TRBV15	-	TRBJ1-3	-	TGTGCCACCAGCAGAGAAGGCGGGGAGATGTTCTCTGGAAACACCATATATTTT	CATSREGGEMFSGNTIYF
TRBV5-8	-	TRBJ1-6	-	TGTGCCAGCAGCTTGAGGGGGAATTCACCCCTCCACTTT	CASSLRGNSPLHF
TRBV30	-	TRBJ1-1	-	TGTGCCTGGAGTCAACAGAAGAACACTGAAGCTTTCTTT	CAWSQQKNTEAFF
TRBV11-2	-	TRBJ1-1	TRBD1	TGTGCCAGCAGCCGCCGAGACAGGGGGCAAAATGAAGCTTTCTTT	CASSRRDRGQNEAFF
TRBV15	-	TRBJ1-2	-	TGTGCCACCAGCAGCTACGGCCGCAGCTATGGCTACACCTTC	CATSSYGRSYGYTF
TRBV9	-	TRBJ1-2	TRBD1	TGTGCCAGCAGCGCCCAGACAGGGGACTATGGCTACACCTTC	CASSAQTGDYGYTF
TRBV28	-	TRBJ1-6	-	TGTGCCAGCAGACACATGCGTTCGCCCCTCCACTTT	CASRHMRSPLHF
TRBV14	few	TRBJ1-2	-	TGTGCCAGCAGCCCAAGAATGGACTATGGCTACACCTTC	CASSPRMDYGYTF
TRBV2	-	TRBJ1-1	-	TGTGCCAGCAGGCGTGTGGAGATGGACACTGAAGCTTTCTTT	CASRRVEMDTEAFF
TRBV19	many	TRBJ1-2	-	TGTGCCAGTAGTGATGCTCGGGTGGGCGCTAACTATGGCTACACCTTC	CASSDARVGANYGYTF
TRBV7-8	-	TRBJ1-1	TRBD1	TGTGCCAGCAGCCCAGGCGCACACAGGGGAATGAACACTGAAGCTTTCTTT	CASSPGAHRGMNTEAFF
TRBV7-9	-	TRBJ2-1	TRBD2	TGTGCCAGCAGCTGGGGCGGGAGTATGGATATGGTGGATGAGCAGTTCTTC	CASSWGGSMDMVDEQFF